The sequence of this T cell receptor (beta chain) was determined in a study of shared clonotypes between healthy human individuals. Study-level findings and limits: Relative to memory subsets, naive subsets generally showed larger estimated richness. With a few donors compared, roughly 5% of naive CD4 clonotypes were shared.

A note on this clone: As yet, its antigen is unknown.

Only in-frame clones appear in the TCRdb table, and some are missing; sequencing was by immunoSEQ multiplex PCR. The sample contains about 2.3 million clones, approximately 93% of which appear only once. Sequences were obtained from naive CD4+ T cells from PBMCs. As for subset: CD45RA+ positively selected. This receptor was identified in a man younger than 35 in good health. Some clones in this sample may be carry-over from other donors' samples.

The CDR3 DNA sequence: TGCGCCAGCAGCAAAGGACAGGGTCCTGGGGAGACCCAGTACTTC. It translates to CASSKGQGPGETQYF. V is TRBV5-1 and J is TRBJ2-5; 8 nucleotides align to TRBD1. The CDR3 runs 15 residues. V was pared by 4 bases and J by 5 bases, with 10 bases of the junction left unmatched. Germline V gene sequence: CDR1 SGHRS, CDR2 YFSETQ.